This TCR beta chain was identified during a study of cytomegalovirus exposure and HLA in healthy donors. Some clones are missing from TCRdb's copy, which holds only in-frame ones; the method was immunoSEQ multiplex PCR. The sample lists some 98,000 clones, roughly 89% occurring once. Germline V gene lookup returns CDR1 LNHDA and CDR2 SQIVND (reference sequence). This CDR3 region has 15 residues. After removal of 6 bases from V and 0 bases from J, the junction contained 4 bases not matched to a gene. Study-level results: Among TCR beta chains, those listed as cytomegalovirus-associated numbered around 160. According to a later analysis, TCR clusters from the first cohort tended to co-occur in the approximately 120 validation repertoires.

As for this clone: Its antigen is not known.

Material: PBMCs. The TCR originated in a woman in her 30s in good health and CMV-seronegative. The chain employs TRBV19 and TRBJ2-1; 8 positions match TRBD2. The CDR3 spells CASRESGSSYNEQFF. CDR3 bases: TGTGCCAGTAGGGAAAGCGGGAGCTCCTACAATGAGCAGTTCTTC.